This TCR beta chain was identified during a study of blood T cell repertoires in COVID-19. Study details: The United States, Italy and Spain provided the acute and convalescent COVID-19 samples. Nucleic acid was either cDNA or gDNA, and it came from T cells, B-cell-depleted T cells, or PBMCs.

Here immunoSEQ multiplex PCR was the method, and the copy in TCRdb shows in-frame clones only, minus some. This table holds approximately 100,000 clones, over 80% found once. Germline assignment: CDR1 GTSNPN and CDR2 SVGIG (reference sequence). J lost 6 bases, V lost 4 bases, and 11 bases had no gene match. CDR3 length equals 16 residues. Sequenced material: peripheral blood. This TCR was sampled from a man aged 45-65 years with active COVID-19. This chain joins TRBV30 and TRBJ1-6; TRBD1 matches 8 bases. The CDR3 DNA sequence: TGTGCCTGGAAAGGGGGACAGGATGAGATTAATTCACCCCTCCACTTT. The encoded protein is CAWKGGQDEINSPLHF.